This TCR beta chain was sequenced in a study of monozygotic twins with inflammatory bowel disease. The CDR3 is made up of 14 amino acids. CDR1 is LNHDA and CDR2 is SQIVND in the germline V gene (reference sequence). Each UMI harboured a 6-nucleotide sample barcode and was appended via template switching. TCRdb reprocessed the 5' RACE reads, with one entry per CDR3 protein and no DNA. The sample's table shows fewer than 550,000 distinct CDR3 sequences. Per donor there was one draw, yielding a blood sample of 2.5 ml. Sequenced material: blood. The clonotype originates from a human donor with ulcerative colitis or Crohn's disease, or a healthy co-twin of an affected twin (not recorded which). V gene TRBV19 combines with J gene TRBJ2-3; TCRdb's D call of TRBD1 is untestable without DNA. The CDR3 spells CASSPLGVTDTQYF. The full variable domain, completed using reference TRBV19 and TRBJ2-3, is DGGITQSPKYLFRKEGQNVTLSCEQNLNHDAMYWYRQDPGQGLRLIYYSQIVNDFQKGDIAEGYSVSREKKESFPLTVTSAQKNPTAFYLCASSPLGVTDTQYFGPGTRLTVL.